The subject of this entry is one T cell receptor beta chain. Its matching antigen is unknown. TCRdb keeps only in-frame clones here, not all; method: immunoSEQ multiplex PCR. The sample lists over 85,000 clones; 90% were seen once. The germline gives CDR1 LNHDA, CDR2 SQIVND (reference sequence). The CDR3 is 14 residues long. With V trimmed by 7 bases and J by 4 bases, 6 bases remained unmatched. The record originates from a study of PD-1 blockade in classical Hodgkin lymphoma. Study conclusions and caveats: Lower baseline TCR diversity was reported for newly diagnosed patients than for healthy donors. Patients starting nivolumab less than 1 year after ASCT had lower diversity and were excluded from later analyses. A significant rise in TCR diversity was seen by C4D1 for CD4+ cells but not for CD8+ cells.

Time point of the sample: cycle 4 day 1 (C4D1), after more than five weeks of nivolumab. Exposure to brentuximab vedotin varied, and each patient had relapsed following autologous stem cell transplantation. The receptor was derived from a human donor with classical Hodgkin lymphoma. This chain links TRBV19 with TRBJ1-5; the match to TRBD1 covers 8 bases. Sample: peripheral blood mononuclear cells (PBMCs), taken before the fourth cycle of nivolumab. CDR3 DNA sequence: TGTGCCAGTAACCAGAACAGGGGGAATCAGCCCCAGCATTTT. This translates into CASNQNRGNQPQHF.